Listed below are T cell receptor beta chains from one sample, sequenced in a study of cytomegalovirus exposure and HLA in healthy donors. The assay was immunoSEQ multiplex PCR, and TCRdb's table has in-frame clones only and misses some. This table has 35,000 to 50,000 clones, around half appearing once. Input material: PBMCs. The origin of the receptors is a human donor in good health. Both conserved end residues are trimmed from each CDR3.

J gene: TRBJ2-3
V gene: TRBV6-4
CDR3 protein: ASSGESFTDTQY

J gene: TRBJ2-3
V gene: TRBV4-3
CDR3 protein: ASSQAGGHTDTQY

J gene: TRBJ2-3
V gene: TRBV9
CDR3 protein: ASSLQGPDTQY

J gene: TRBJ2-7
V gene: TRBV7-2
CDR3 protein: ASSSGLAGAEQY

J gene: NA
V gene: TRBV5-1
CDR3 protein: ASKAGPGTYEQY

J gene: TRBJ1-6
V gene: TRBV7-9
CDR3 protein: ASSLGQGVGPLH

J gene: TRBJ1-5
V gene: TRBV28
CDR3 protein: ASTVSSDGQPQH

J gene: TRBJ1-1
V gene: TRBV7-3
CDR3 protein: ASSSTGNTEAF

J gene: TRBJ2-7
V gene: TRBV28
CDR3 protein: ASIVRGSYEQY

J gene: TRBJ2-1
V gene: TRBV7-3
CDR3 protein: ASSPGLAGHNEQF

J gene: TRBJ2-7
V gene: TRBV7-9
CDR3 protein: ASSFGRDYEQY

J gene: TRBJ2-1
V gene: TRBV28
CDR3 protein: ASRIERGSYNEQF

J gene: TRBJ1-1
V gene: TRBV19
CDR3 protein: ASSFLLGQNPEAF

J gene: TRBJ1-4
V gene: TRBV5-5
CDR3 protein: ASSPLGTGATNEKLF

J gene: TRBJ1-1
V gene: TRBV29-1
CDR3 protein: SVARGTEAF

J gene: TRBJ2-7
V gene: TRBV18
CDR3 protein: ASSPASTTYEQY

J gene: TRBJ2-4
V gene: TRBV15
CDR3 protein: ATSRDSLAGGAKNIQY

J gene: TRBJ2-1
V gene: TRBV5-4
CDR3 protein: ASSFATGGTYNEQF

J gene: TRBJ1-1
V gene: TRBV9
CDR3 protein: ASSVGTGAPVGTEAF

J gene: TRBJ2-1
V gene: TRBV7-2
CDR3 protein: ASSTRTGRSYNEQF

J gene: TRBJ1-4
V gene: TRBV19
CDR3 protein: ASSIVRSEKLF

J gene: TRBJ2-5
V gene: TRBV29-1
CDR3 protein: SAQQETQY

J gene: TRBJ2-3
V gene: TRBV4-3
CDR3 protein: ASSQVSGGPDTQY

J gene: TRBJ2-5
V gene: TRBV7-9
CDR3 protein: ASSLGSGGMIETQY

J gene: TRBJ2-2
V gene: TRBV2
CDR3 protein: ASRPTSGRAGGELF

J gene: TRBJ2-5
V gene: TRBV5-1
CDR3 protein: ASNNGLGTAQETQY

J gene: TRBJ2-5
V gene: TRBV4-3
CDR3 protein: ASSPGLGEETQY

J gene: TRBJ2-1
V gene: TRBV15
CDR3 protein: ATSPDRGSYNEQF

J gene: TRBJ1-6
V gene: TRBV7-8
CDR3 protein: ASSGGDTTRSPLH

J gene: TRBJ1-5
V gene: TRBV6-5
CDR3 protein: ASRLDRVGNQPQH

J gene: TRBJ2-3
V gene: TRBV7-2
CDR3 protein: ASSFALAGGSPGSEY

J gene: TRBJ1-2
V gene: TRBV4-2
CDR3 protein: ASSYGADYGYT

J gene: TRBJ2-7
V gene: TRBV7-9
CDR3 protein: ASSPQGAYEQY

J gene: TRBJ1-3
V gene: TRBV4-3
CDR3 protein: ASSHALGVTLGNTIY

J gene: NA
V gene: TRBV4-3
CDR3 protein: ASSPRGRGHQYEQY

J gene: TRBJ1-3
V gene: TRBV27
CDR3 protein: ASSSSQGIFTGNTIY

J gene: TRBJ1-1
V gene: TRBV19
CDR3 protein: ASEGGRVGNTEAF

J gene: TRBJ1-1
V gene: TRBV11-1
CDR3 protein: ASSPQKNTEAF

J gene: TRBJ1-3
V gene: TRBV7-5
CDR3 protein: ARSSQKGAGGNTIY

J gene: TRBJ1-1
V gene: TRBV5-6
CDR3 protein: ASSLGMTGENTEAF

J gene: TRBJ2-5
V gene: TRBV25-1
CDR3 protein: ASSEGLAGGPTEKTQY

J gene: NA
V gene: TRBV10-3
CDR3 protein: AISDELAGPRAYEQY

J gene: TRBJ2-7
V gene: TRBV7-9
CDR3 protein: ASSLAGTGGAGQY

J gene: TRBJ2-1
V gene: TRBV6-4
CDR3 protein: ASSNAGGSNNEQF

J gene: TRBJ1-2
V gene: TRBV5-1
CDR3 protein: ASSSQGGGYT

J gene: TRBJ2-1
V gene: TRBV4-2
CDR3 protein: ASSQEVGLSYNEQF

J gene: TRBJ2-7
V gene: TRBV6-5
CDR3 protein: ASSYEEGVRYEQY

J gene: TRBJ1-4
V gene: TRBV7-2
CDR3 protein: ASSFAGDGEKLF

J gene: TRBJ2-7
V gene: TRBV7-9
CDR3 protein: ASSSLGTGRYEQY

J gene: TRBJ1-1
V gene: TRBV18
CDR3 protein: ASSPYGREAF

J gene: TRBJ2-2
V gene: TRBV27
CDR3 protein: ASRGQSGELF

J gene: TRBJ2-1
V gene: TRBV7-9
CDR3 protein: ASSSSGGAWDEQF

J gene: TRBJ2-5
V gene: TRBV6-6
CDR3 protein: GTSGGFGAETQY

J gene: TRBJ1-2
V gene: TRBV10-2
CDR3 protein: ASRDHRTGTNYGYT

J gene: TRBJ1-2
V gene: TRBV7-9
CDR3 protein: ASSLGLGTDYGYA

J gene: TRBJ2-7
V gene: TRBV5-4
CDR3 protein: ASSSGTGSYEQY

J gene: TRBJ1-4
V gene: TRBV5-6
CDR3 protein: ASSLGQGEKLF

J gene: TRBJ2-1
V gene: TRBV5-1
CDR3 protein: ASSEPASGSYNEQF